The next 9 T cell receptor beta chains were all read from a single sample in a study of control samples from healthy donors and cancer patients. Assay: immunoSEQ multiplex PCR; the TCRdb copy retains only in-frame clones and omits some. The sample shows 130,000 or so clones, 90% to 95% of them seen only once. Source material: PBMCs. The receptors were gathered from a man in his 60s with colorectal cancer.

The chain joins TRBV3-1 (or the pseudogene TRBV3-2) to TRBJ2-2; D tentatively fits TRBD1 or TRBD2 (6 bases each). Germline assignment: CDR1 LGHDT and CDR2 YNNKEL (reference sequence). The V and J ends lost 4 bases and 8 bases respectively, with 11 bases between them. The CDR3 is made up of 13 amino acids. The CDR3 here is CASSPGGPGELFF. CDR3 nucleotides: TGTGCCAGCAGCCCCGGGGGCCCTGGGGAGCTGTTTTTT.

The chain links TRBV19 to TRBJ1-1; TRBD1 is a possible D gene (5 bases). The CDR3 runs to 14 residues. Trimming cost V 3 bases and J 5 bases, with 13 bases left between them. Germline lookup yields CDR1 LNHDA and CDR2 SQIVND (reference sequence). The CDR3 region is CASSMHGAITEAFF. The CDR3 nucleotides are TGTGCCAGTAGTATGCACGGGGCAATTACTGAAGCTTTCTTT.

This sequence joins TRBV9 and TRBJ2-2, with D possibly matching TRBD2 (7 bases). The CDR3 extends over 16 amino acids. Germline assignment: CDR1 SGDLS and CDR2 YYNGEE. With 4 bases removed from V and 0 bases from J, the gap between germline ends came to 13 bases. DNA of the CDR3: TGTGCCAGCAGCATTCGGGGGGCCACGAACACCGGGGAGCTGTTTTTT. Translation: CASSIRGATNTGELFF.

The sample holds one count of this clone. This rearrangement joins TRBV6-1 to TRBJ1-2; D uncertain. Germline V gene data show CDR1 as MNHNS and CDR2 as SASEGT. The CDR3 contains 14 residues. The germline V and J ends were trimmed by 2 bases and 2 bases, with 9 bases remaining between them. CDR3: CASSELEVNYGYTF. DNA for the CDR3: TGTGCCAGCAGTGAACTGGAAGTAAACTATGGCTACACCTTC.

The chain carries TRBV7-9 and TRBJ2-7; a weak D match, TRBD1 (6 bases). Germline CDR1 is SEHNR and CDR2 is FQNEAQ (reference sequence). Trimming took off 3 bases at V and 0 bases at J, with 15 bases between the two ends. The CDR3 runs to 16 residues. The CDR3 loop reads CASSFYGQGTSYEQYF. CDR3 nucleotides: TGTGCCAGCAGCTTTTACGGGCAGGGGACCTCCTACGAGCAGTACTTC. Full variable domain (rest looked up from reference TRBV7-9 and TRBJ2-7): DTGVSQNPRHKITKRGQNVTFRCDPISEHNRLYWYRQTLGQGPEFLTYFQNEAQLEKSRLLSDRFSAERPKGSFSTLEIQRTEQGDSAMYLCASSFYGQGTSYEQYFGPGTRLTVT.

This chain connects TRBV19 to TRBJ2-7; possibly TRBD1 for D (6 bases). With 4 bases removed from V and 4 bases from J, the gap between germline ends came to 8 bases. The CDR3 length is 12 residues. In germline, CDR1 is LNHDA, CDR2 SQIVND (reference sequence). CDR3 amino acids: CASSNQGYEQYF. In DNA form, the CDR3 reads TGTGCCAGTAGTAACCAGGGGTACGAGCAGTACTTC. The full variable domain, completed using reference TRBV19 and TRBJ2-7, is DGGITQSPKYLFRKEGQNVTLSCEQNLNHDAMYWYRQDPGQGLRLIYYSQIVNDFQKGDIAEGYSVSREKKESFPLTVTSAQKNPTAFYLCASSNQGYEQYFGPGTRLTVT.

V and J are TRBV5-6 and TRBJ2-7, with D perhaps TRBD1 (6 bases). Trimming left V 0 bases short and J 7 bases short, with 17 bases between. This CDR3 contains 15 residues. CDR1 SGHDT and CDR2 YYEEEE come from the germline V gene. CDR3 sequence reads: CASSLGLGANYEQYF. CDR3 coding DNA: TGTGCCAGCAGCTTGGGTTTGGGGGCTAATTATGAGCAGTACTTC.

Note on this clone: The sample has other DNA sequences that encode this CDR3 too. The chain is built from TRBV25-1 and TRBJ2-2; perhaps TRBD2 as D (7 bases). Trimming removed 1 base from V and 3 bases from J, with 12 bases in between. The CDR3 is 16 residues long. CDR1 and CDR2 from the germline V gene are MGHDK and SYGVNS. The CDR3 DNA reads TGTGCCAGCAGTGAATTGCGGGGGCGGGACACCGGGGAGCTGTTTTTT. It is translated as CASSELRGRDTGELFF. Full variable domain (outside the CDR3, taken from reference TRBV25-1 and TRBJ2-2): EADIYQTPRYLVIGTGKKITLECSQTMGHDKMYWYQQDPGMELHLIHYSYGVNSTEKGDLSSESTVSRIRTEHFPLTLESARPSHTSQYLCASSELRGRDTGELFFGEGSRLTVL.

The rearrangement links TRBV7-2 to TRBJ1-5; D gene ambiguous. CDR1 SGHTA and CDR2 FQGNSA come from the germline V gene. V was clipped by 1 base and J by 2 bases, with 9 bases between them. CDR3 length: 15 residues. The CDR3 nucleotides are TGTGCCAGCAGCTTAGTCTCAGGTGGCAATCAGCCCCAGCATTTT. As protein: CASSLVSGGNQPQHF.